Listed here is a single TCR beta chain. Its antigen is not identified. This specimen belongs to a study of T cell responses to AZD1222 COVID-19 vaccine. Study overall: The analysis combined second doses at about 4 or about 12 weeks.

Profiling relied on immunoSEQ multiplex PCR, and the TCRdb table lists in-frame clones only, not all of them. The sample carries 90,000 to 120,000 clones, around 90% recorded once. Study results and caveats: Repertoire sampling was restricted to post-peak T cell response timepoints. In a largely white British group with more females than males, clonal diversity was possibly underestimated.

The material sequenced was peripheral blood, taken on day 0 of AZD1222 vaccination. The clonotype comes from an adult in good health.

CDR3 DNA: TGTGCCAGCAGCACAGGGACAGGAGGATACTATGGCTACACCTTC. Its protein is CASSTGTGGYYGYTF. The V call is TRBV7-9, the J call TRBJ1-2; 8 bases map to TRBD1. The V gene end was trimmed by 5 bases and the J gene end by 3 bases; junction bases not matched to a gene: 8. The CDR3 is made up of 15 amino acids. From germline, CDR1 is SEHNR and CDR2 FQNEAQ (reference sequence).